The following is a TCR beta chain sequence with its context. No antigen is known for it. No per-base quality is available; no much larger clone lies one base away. The sample is drawn from a study of T cell changes during pregnancy in multiple sclerosis (dated by TCRdb to between 2017 and 2020). For context, the study as a whole: In women with multiple sclerosis, the researchers looked at how the T cell repertoire shifted as pregnancy progressed.

The library was prepared using the immunoSEQ multiplex PCR assay. Entries here come from immuneACCESS through TCRdb and include only in-frame sequences with V and J called. Some clones fail to appear in such tables; in the studies checked, an unresolved V gene covers under half of the shortfall, and the cause of the remainder is unknown. The sample table shows tens of thousands of clones, and over 75% are seen once. The top ten hold over 0.7% of the sample. Its CDR3 holds 13 amino acids, cysteine through phenylalanine. Solely the CDR3 DNA is kept, with 39 bases framed from the first base. CDR1 and CDR2, per the germline V gene, are SGHVS and FNYEAQ. V is shortened by 5 bases, J by 4 bases, and the region joining them spans 12 bases.

The TCR originated in a female donor with multiple sclerosis, enrolled in a pregnancy study. The receptor chain draws on TRBV7-6 and TRBJ2-7; possibly the D gene is TRBD1, per 5 matching bases. The material sequenced was peripheral blood, taken before pregnancy. The CDR3 protein sequence reads: CASSTPGLYEQYF. The DNA reads as follows: TGTGCCAGCAGCACCCCAGGGTTGTACGAGCAGTACTTC. This CDR3, with the reference TRBV7-6 and TRBJ2-7 proteins standing in past its ends, gives the full variable domain GAGVSQSPRYKVTKRGQDVALRCDPISGHVSLYWYRQALGQGPEFLTYFNYEAQQDKSGLPNDRFSAERPEGSISTLTIQRTEQRDSAMYRCASSTPGLYEQYFGPGTRLTVT.